Listed below are T cell receptor delta chains from one sample, sequenced in a study of Vδ1+ human thymocytes. TCRdb ran CATT on the multiplex PCR reads. The sample shows around 23,000 delta-chain clones, 7.4% of them seen only once. Source material: Vdelta1+ gamma-delta thymocytes from the thymus. These receptors came from a girl less than two years old who had congenital heart surgery. CDR3s include the opening cysteine and the closing phenylalanine or tryptophan. Fields, in order: J gene, clone size, V gene, D gene, CDR3 DNA, CDR3 protein. A D gene is named only where the DNA matches it firmly. Rows may omit the clone size; those that give it use once, few, many or a size class.

>TRDJ2|few|TRDV1|NA
TGTGCTCTTGGGGAACTAGTAGGGAACCCTACGCCTTTTATCTGGACACAACTCTTCTTT
CALGELVGNPTPFIWTQLFF
>TRDJ1|few|TRDV1|NA
TGTGCTCTTGGGGAACACGACTTGAGATGGCCGGGGGGCCCGTACACCGATAAACTCATCTTT
CALGEHDLRWPGGPYTDKLIF
>TRDJ1|NA|TRDV1|TRDD2
TGTGCTCTTGGGGGGGTTTACCCTTCCTACCGTATTGGGGATAGGTGGGACGATAAGCTCATCTTT
CALGGVYPSYRIGDRWDDKLIF
>TRDJ1|few|TRDV2|TRDD3
TGTGCCTGTGGCCTGTACTGGGGGTCGGACACCGATAAACTCATCTTT
CACGLYWGSDTDKLIF
>TRDJ1|NA|TRDV1|NA
TGTGCTCTTGGGGAACCTATCCTACGTTTACTCGTCACCGATAAACTCATCTTT
CALGEPILRLLVTDKLIF
>TRDJ1|few|TRDV1|NA
TGTGCTCTTGGGCCTTCGGGATCGCACCACTCAACCATCCTCGATAAACTCATCTTT
CALGPSGSHHSTILDKLIF
>TRDJ1|few|TRDV1|TRDD3
TGTGCTCTTGGGGAACTTTTTCGACCCTACGTGCTGGGGGATAGTAAACTCATCTTT
CALGELFRPYVLGDSKLIF
>TRDJ1|NA|TRDV1|NA
TGTGCTCTTGGGGAAGGTAGGGCGACTGGCGCGTACACCGATAAACTCATCTTT
CALGEGRATGAYTDKLIF
>TRDJ1|NA|TRDV1|TRDD3
TGTGCTCTTGGGGTCCTTGGCCTTCCTACTCGTCGAGGCTGGGGGATACAGCTTGATAAACTCATCTTT
CALGVLGLPTRRGWGIQLDKLIF
>TRDJ1|NA|TRDV1|TRDD3
TGTGCTCTTGGGGAACTAATACGTTACTGGGGACCACGAACCGATAAACTCATCTTT
CALGELIRYWGPRTDKLIF
>TRDJ1|few|TRDV1|TRDD3
TGTGCTCTTGGGGTTTCCGTCCTTCCTACGGGCTGGGGGATACTGCCGCCCTCCCAGTACACCGATAAACTCATCTTT
CALGVSVLPTGWGILPPSQYTDKLIF
>TRDJ1|NA|TRDV1|NA
TGTGCTCTTGGGAAAACCAGGTACTGCGATAAACTCATCTTT
CALGKTRYCDKLIF
>TRDJ1|NA|TRDV1|TRDD3
TGTGCTCTTGGGGAAAGGGCTCCTCCCCACTGGGGGATAAGGGAACTCATCTTT
CALGERAPPHWGIRELIF
>TRDJ1|few|TRDV1|NA
TGTGCTCTTGGGAGATCTACGTCAGGGATCCGAATGAAGATCATCTTT
CALGRSTSGIRMKIIF
>TRDJ1|few|TRDV1|TRDD3
TGTGCTCTTGGGGAACCTCCCCGTTTAGACTGGGGGATACGCGAAACGTCCTGGGCCGATAAACTCATCTTT
CALGEPPRLDWGIRETSWADKLIF
>TRDJ1|NA|TRDV1|TRDD3
TGTGCTCTCGCATGGGGGATAGACTGGGGGAGGTACACCGATAAACTCATCTTT
CALAWGIDWGRYTDKLIF
>TRDJ1|NA|TRDV1|TRDD3
TGTGCTCTTGGGGAACCATACTTCCTCCCTTGTACTGGGGGAGACCCACATACTACCGATAAACTCATCTTT
CALGEPYFLPCTGGDPHTTDKLIF
>TRDJ1|few|TRDV1|TRDD3
TGTGCTCTTGGGGAGCTTAGGCTGGGGGACCACACCGATAAACTCATCTTT
CALGELRLGDHTDKLIF
>TRDJ1|NA|TRDV1|TRDD3
TGTGCTCTTGGGGAGGGTCGTCAGGTTACTGGGGGATCCGATAAACTCATCTTT
CALGEGRQVTGGSDKLIF
>TRDJ1|NA|TRDV1|TRDD3
TGTGCTCTTGGGGATCGAAGTACTCTGGGGGATACGCAGGGTGGCGATAAACTCATCTTT
CALGDRSTLGDTQGGDKLIF
>TRDJ1|few|TRDV1|NA
TGTGCTCTTGGGGAACAGCCCCATGGGCTGTTTAACACCGATAAACTCATCTTT
CALGEQPHGLFNTDKLIF
>TRDJ1|NA|TRDV1|NA
TGTGCTCTTGGGGAACGTGTCCCCCACAACATAGTTGATAAACTCATCTTT
CALGERVPHNIVDKLIF
>TRDJ1|NA|TRDV1|NA
TGTGCTCTTGGGGAACTCTCTTGGGGAACTGAACTCATCTTT
CALGELSWGTELIF
>TRDJ1|few|TRDV1|TRDD2
TGTGCTCTTGGGGACCTCCCGCCTTCCTACGTTGTCTTTAGGGGAGACACCGATAAACTCATCTTT
CALGDLPPSYVVFRGDTDKLIF
>TRDJ1|few|TRDV1|TRDD2
TGTGCTCTTGGGGTCCACAGGGCCCACCTTCCTACAGGGATTTGTAGTATCTGGGGGCCAACGTACACCGATAAACCAACGTACACCAATAAACTCATCTTT
CALGVHRAHLPTGICSIWGPTYTDKPTYTNKLIF
>TRDJ1|NA|TRDV1|NA
TGTGCTCTTGGGGAAAGGGGAAGACCTCTAGTTTTGACGGGGACCGAGCCCTACACCGGCGATAAACTCATCTTT
CALGERGRPLVLTGTEPYTGDKLIF
>TRDJ1|NA|TRDV1|TRDD3
TGTGCTCTTTGGAGAACTGGGGGATACCTTGGGGTAGATAAACTCATCTTT
CALWRTGGYLGVDKLIF
>TRDJ1|few|TRDV1|TRDD3
TGTGCTCTTGGGGAGATAGAAATTCTGAGACCCTCTCTGGGGGATACGTGTACCGATAAACTCATCTTT
CALGEIEILRPSLGDTCTDKLIF
>TRDJ1|few|TRDV1|TRDD3
TGTGCTCTTGGGGAATCGCCCTACTTACTGGGGACACCCCCGTACACCGATAAACTCATCTTT
CALGESPYLLGTPPYTDKLIF
>TRDJ1|NA|TRDV1|NA
TGTGCTCTTGGGGAACGATATCCTTTCCGCGCGGGGGTACTCTTCGATAAACTCATCTTT
CALGERYPFRAGVLFDKLIF
>TRDJ1|few|TRDV2|NA
TGTGCCTGTGACCCTACAATTGAGGCTACCGAGGGGATGGCGCCTCACACCGATAAACTCATCTTT
CACDPTIEATEGMAPHTDKLIF
>TRDJ1|NA|TRDV1|TRDD3
TGTGCTCTTGGGGAGTCTCCTGGGGGATACCTCACCGATAAACTCATCTTT
CALGESPGGYLTDKLIF
>TRDJ3|NA|TRDV1|TRDD3
TGTGCTCTTGGGGTAGAGGCCTTTTCCTACTGGGGGATTTGCTCCTGGGACACCCGACAGATGTTTTTC
CALGVEAFSYWGICSWDTRQMFF
>TRDJ1|few|TRDV1|NA
TGTGCTCTTGGGGAACCCCGTAAGCTCTTGATTTTCATCCACACCGATAAACTCATCTTT
CALGEPRKLLIFIHTDKLIF
>TRDJ1|few|TRDV1|NA
TGTGCTCTTGGGGAACGACCTGGACGAGGCTCCGTGGGGAGTGAAAATTACACCGATAAACTCATCTTT
CALGERPGRGSVGSENYTDKLIF
>TRDJ1|NA|TRDV1|NA
TGTGCTCTTGGGGTACCGTTCCCGGGGGTAGGGCTCATCTTT
CALGVPFPGVGLIF
>TRDJ1|few|TRDV1|TRDD3
TGTGCTCTTGGGGAACTTCGGTGGGGGATACCCGCAACCGATAAACTCATCTTT
CALGELRWGIPATDKLIF
>TRDJ1|few|TRDV1|NA
TGTGCTCCTGGGAACAACCTCCAAAGGGTTTACACCGATAAACTCATCTTT
CAPGNNLQRVYTDKLIF
>TRDJ1|NA|TRDV1|NA
TGTGCTCTTGGGGAACTATTATCTCGGGGGAAAAAGTACACCGATAAACTCATCTTT
CALGELLSRGKKYTDKLIF
>TRDJ1|NA|TRDV1|NA
TGTGCTCTTGGGGAAGGGGCGAGTCTCCGGAGGGTGTACTGGACGAACACCGATAACCTCATCTTT
CALGEGASLRRVYWTNTDNLIF
>TRDJ1|medium-sized|TRDV2|TRDD3
TGTGCCTGTGACACCACCAGAAACTGGGGGATACCGATCGATAAACTCATCTTT
CACDTTRNWGIPIDKLIF
>TRDJ1|few|TRDV1|TRDD3
TGTGCTCTTGGGGAAAACCCTCACTGGGGGATCAGGATGTACACCGATAAACTCATCTTT
CALGENPHWGIRMYTDKLIF
>TRDJ1|few|TRAV29/DV5|TRDD3
TGTGCAGCCCTACTTAGCTTTGCCTCACTGGGGGATTTTTTCCGGCGGCGGTACACCGATAAACTCATCTTT
CAALLSFASLGDFFRRRYTDKLIF
>TRDJ1|NA|TRDV1|TRDD3
TGTGCTCTTGGGGAACCAGACCCTTCTTTACTGGGGGATAACTCCCCGTACACCGATAAACTCATCTTT
CALGEPDPSLLGDNSPYTDKLIF
>TRDJ1|NA|TRDV1|TRDD3
TGTGCTCTTGGGGAAGACGTGGGGGTACTGGGGGACCGAAATAAACTCATCTTT
CALGEDVGVLGDRNKLIF
>TRDJ1|few|TRDV1|TRDD3
TGTGCTCTTGGGGAGCCCCTACTGGGGGATACTCTCGCCGATAAACTCATCTTT
CALGEPLLGDTLADKLIF
>TRDJ1|NA|TRDV1|NA
TGTGCTCTTGGGAACCCACATCGAAGAGGTTTACTCATCTTT
CALGNPHRRGLLIF
>TRDJ1|few|TRDV1|NA
TGTGCTCTTGGGGAAGCCCCACAGGCCGGGGGTTCTCCACACACCGATAAACTCATCTTT
CALGEAPQAGGSPHTDKLIF
>TRDJ1|few|TRDV1|NA
TGTGCTCTTGGGGAGCCTGGTCGTTCCGGGTACACCGATAAACTCATCTTT
CALGEPGRSGYTDKLIF
>TRDJ1|few|TRDV1|TRDD3
TGTGCTCTTAGGGATCCGACTACGCCGTGGGGGGGATACGATAAACTCATCTTT
CALRDPTTPWGGYDKLIF
>TRDJ1|few|TRDV1|TRDD3
TGTGCTCTTGGGGAACTTCCTGGATACGCCGATAAACTCATCTTT
CALGELPGYADKLIF
>TRDJ1|NA|TRDV1|NA
TGTGCTCTTATGCCTGGTACCGGGTACACCGATAAACTCATCTTT
CALMPGTGYTDKLIF
>TRDJ1|NA|TRDV1|NA
TGTGCTCTTGGGGAGCATCTCCCCCAATCACCCCGTAAACTCATCTTT
CALGEHLPQSPRKLIF
>TRDJ1|medium-sized|TRDV2|NA
TGTGCCTGTGCCACGGGGATTGGGGTTGAACTCATCTTT
CACATGIGVELIF
>TRDJ1|few|TRDV1|NA
TGTGCTCTTGGGGAACTGGATCTGCCTTCCTACGGGGGGATATGTAAACTCATCTTT
CALGELDLPSYGGICKLIF
>TRDJ1|NA|TRDV1|TRDD3
TGTGCTCTTTTTGGGGGGATACGGCCCATGTACACCGATAAACTCATCTTT
CALFGGIRPMYTDKLIF
>TRDJ1|few|TRDV1|TRDD3
TGTGCTCTTGGGGACCAGCACCCCTACGGGTTTTACTGGGGGATACTGAATACCGATAAACTCATCTTT
CALGDQHPYGFYWGILNTDKLIF